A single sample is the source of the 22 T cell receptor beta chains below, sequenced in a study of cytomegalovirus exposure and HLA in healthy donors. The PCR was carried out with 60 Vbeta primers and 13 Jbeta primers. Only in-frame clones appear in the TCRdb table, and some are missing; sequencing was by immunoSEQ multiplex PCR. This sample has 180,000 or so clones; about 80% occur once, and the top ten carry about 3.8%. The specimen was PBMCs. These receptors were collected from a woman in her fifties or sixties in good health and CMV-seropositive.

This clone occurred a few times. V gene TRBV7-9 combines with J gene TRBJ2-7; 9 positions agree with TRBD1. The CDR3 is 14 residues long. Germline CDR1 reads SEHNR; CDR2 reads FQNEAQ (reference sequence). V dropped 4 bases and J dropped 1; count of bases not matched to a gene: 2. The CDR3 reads CASSWDRASYEQYF. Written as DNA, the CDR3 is TGTGCCAGCAGCTGGGACAGGGCTTCCTACGAGCAGTACTTC. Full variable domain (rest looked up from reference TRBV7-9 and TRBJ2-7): DTGVSQNPRHKITKRGQNVTFRCDPISEHNRLYWYRQTLGQGPEFLTYFQNEAQLEKSRLLSDRFSAERPKGSFSTLEIQRTEQGDSAMYLCASSWDRASYEQYFGPGTRLTVT.

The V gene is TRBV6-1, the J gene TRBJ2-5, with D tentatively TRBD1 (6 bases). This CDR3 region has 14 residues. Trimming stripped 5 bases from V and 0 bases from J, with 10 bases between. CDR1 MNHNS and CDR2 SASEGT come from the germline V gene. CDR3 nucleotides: TGTGCCAGCAGTAGAGGGACATACCAAGAGACCCAGTACTTC. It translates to CASSRGTYQETQYF.

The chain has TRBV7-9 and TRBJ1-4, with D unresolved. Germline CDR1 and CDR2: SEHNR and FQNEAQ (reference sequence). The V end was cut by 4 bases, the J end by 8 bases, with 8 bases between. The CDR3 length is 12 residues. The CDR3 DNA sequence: TGTGCCAGCAGCTCCACATGGGAAAAACTGTTTTTT. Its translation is CASSSTWEKLFF.

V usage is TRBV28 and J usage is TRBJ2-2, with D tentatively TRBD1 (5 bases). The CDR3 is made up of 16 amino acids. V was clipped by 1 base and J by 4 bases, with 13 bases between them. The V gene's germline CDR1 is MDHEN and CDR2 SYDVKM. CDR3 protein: CASSLFAGMGTGELFF. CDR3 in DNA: TGTGCCAGCAGTTTATTTGCAGGGATGGGCACCGGGGAGCTGTTTTTT.

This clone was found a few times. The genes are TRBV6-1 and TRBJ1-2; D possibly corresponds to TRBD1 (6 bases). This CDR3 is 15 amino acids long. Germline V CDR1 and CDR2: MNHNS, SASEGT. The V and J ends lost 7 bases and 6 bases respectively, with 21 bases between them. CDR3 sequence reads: CASTLKVGQGNGYTF. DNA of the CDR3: TGTGCCAGCACCCTGAAGGTAGGGCAGGGGAATGGCTACACCTTC.

The CDR3: CASSKQGNSYNEQFF. The CDR3 region has the DNA TGTGCCAGTAGTAAACAGGGAAATTCCTACAATGAGCAGTTCTTC. The V and J genes are TRBV19 and TRBJ2-1, with D perhaps TRBD1 (6 bases). Trimming took 4 bases from V and 1 from J, leaving 11 bases between them. This CDR3 spans 15 amino acids. Germline V lookup: CDR1 LNHDA, CDR2 SQIVND (reference sequence).

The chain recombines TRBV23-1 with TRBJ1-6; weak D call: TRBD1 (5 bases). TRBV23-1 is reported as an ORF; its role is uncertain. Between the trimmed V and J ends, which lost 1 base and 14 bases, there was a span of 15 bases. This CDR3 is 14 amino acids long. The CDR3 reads CASSQWPMGPSLHF. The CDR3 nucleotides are TGCGCCAGCAGTCAATGGCCCATGGGGCCTTCCCTCCACTTT.

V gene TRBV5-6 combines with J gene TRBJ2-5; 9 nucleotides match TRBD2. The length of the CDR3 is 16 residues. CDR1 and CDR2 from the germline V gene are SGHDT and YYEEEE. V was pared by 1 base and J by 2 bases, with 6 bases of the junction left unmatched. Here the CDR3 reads CASSLMSSGEQETQYF. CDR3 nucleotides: TGTGCCAGCAGCTTGATGTCTAGCGGGGAACAAGAGACCCAGTACTTC. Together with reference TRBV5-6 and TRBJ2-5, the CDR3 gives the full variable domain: DAGVTQSPTHLIKTRGQQVTLRCSPKSGHDTVSWYQQALGQGPQFIFQYYEEEERQRGNFPDRFSGHQFPNYSSELNVNALLLGDSALYLCASSLMSSGEQETQYFGPGTRLLVL.

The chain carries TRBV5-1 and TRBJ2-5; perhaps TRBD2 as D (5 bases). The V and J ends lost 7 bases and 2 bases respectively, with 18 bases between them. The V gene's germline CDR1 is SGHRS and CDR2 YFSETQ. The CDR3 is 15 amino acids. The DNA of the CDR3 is TGCGCCAGCGGATTTAGACTGGGAGTACAAGAGACCCAGTACTTC. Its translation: CASGFRLGVQETQYF.

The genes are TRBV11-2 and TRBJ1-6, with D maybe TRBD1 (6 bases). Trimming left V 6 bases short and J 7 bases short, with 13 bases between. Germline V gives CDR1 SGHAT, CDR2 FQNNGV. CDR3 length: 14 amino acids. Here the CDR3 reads CASSQGGWNSPLHF. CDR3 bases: TGTGCCAGCAGTCAAGGGGGATGGAATTCACCCCTCCACTTT.

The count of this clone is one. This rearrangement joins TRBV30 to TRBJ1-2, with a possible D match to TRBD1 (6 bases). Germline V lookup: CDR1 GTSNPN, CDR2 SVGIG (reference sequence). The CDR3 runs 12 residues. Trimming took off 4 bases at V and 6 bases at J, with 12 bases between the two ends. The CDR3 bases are TGTGCCTGGACGAGAGGGGGAGATGGCTACACCTTC. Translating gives CAWTRGGDGYTF.

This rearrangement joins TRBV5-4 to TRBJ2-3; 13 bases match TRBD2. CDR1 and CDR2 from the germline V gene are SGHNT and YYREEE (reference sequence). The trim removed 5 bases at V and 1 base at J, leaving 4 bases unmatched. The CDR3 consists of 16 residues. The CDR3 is CASRSGLAGGTDTQYF. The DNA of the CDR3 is TGTGCCAGCAGATCTGGACTAGCGGGGGGCACAGATACGCAGTATTTT.

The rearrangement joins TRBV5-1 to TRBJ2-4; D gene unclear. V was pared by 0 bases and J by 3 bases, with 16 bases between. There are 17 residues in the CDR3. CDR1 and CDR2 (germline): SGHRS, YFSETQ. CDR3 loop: CASSLDLRLANKNIQYF. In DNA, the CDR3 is TGCGCCAGCAGCTTGGACCTCCGCCTCGCGAACAAAAACATTCAGTACTTC. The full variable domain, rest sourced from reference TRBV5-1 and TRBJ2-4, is KAGVTQTPRYLIKTRGQQVTLSCSPISGHRSVSWYQQTPGQGLQFLFEYFSETQRNKGNFPGRFSGRQFSNSRSEMNVSTLELGDSALYLCASSLDLRLANKNIQYFGAGTRLSVL.

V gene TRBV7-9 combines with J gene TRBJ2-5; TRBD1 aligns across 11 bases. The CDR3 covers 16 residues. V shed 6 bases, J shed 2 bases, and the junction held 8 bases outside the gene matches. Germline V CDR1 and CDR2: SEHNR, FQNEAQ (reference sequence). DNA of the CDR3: TGTGCCAGCAGGTCCCCAGGGACAGGGGGACAAGAGACCCAGTACTTC. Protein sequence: CASRSPGTGGQETQYF.

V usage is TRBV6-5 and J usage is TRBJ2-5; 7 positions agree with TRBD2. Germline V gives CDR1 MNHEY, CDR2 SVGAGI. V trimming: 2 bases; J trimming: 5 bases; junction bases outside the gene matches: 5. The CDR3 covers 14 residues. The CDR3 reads CASSYRVSGETQYF. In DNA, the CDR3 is TGTGCCAGCAGTTACCGGGTTAGCGGGGAGACCCAGTACTTC.

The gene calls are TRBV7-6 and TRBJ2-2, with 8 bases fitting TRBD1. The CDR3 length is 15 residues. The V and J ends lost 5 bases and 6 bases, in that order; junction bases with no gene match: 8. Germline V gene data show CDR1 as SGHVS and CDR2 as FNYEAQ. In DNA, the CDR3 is TGTGCCAGCAGCGATAGACAGGGGTGGTCCGGGGAGCTGTTTTTT. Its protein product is CASSDRQGWSGELFF.

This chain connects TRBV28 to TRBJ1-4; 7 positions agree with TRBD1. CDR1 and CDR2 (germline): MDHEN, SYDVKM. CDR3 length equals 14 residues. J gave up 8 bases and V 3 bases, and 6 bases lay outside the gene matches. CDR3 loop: CASSFTGVYEKLFF. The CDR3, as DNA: TGTGCCAGCAGTTTTACAGGGGTATACGAAAAACTGTTTTTT.

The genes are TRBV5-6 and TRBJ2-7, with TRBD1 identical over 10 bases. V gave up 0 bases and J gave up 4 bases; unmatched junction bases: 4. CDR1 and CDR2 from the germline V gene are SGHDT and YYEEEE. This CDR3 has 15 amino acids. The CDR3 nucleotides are TGTGCCAGCAGCTTGGTGGACAGGGGGTCGTACGAGCAGTACTTC. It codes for CASSLVDRGSYEQYF.

The CDR3 DNA sequence: TGCGCCAGCACCAGGAGGGGACAGGGAGGCACTGAAGCTTTCTTT. This sequence encodes CASTRRGQGGTEAFF. The chain has TRBV5-1 and TRBJ1-1; 9 bases map to TRBD1. The CDR3 is 15 amino acids. Per germline, CDR1 SGHRS and CDR2 YFSETQ. V shed 6 bases, J shed 4 bases, and the junction held 10 bases outside the gene matches.

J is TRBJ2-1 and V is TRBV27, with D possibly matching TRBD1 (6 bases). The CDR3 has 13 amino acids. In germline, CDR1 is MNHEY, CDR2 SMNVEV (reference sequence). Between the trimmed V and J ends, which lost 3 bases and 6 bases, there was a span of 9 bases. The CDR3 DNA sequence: TGTGCCAGCAGTTTGCCAGGGGCCAATGAGCAGTTCTTC. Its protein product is CASSLPGANEQFF.

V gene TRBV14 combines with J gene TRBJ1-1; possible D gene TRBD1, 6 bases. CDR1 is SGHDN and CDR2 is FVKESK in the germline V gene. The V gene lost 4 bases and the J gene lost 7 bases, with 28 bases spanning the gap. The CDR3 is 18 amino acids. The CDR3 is CASSLERSWGHPRGEAFF. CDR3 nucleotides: TGTGCCAGCAGCCTAGAGAGGAGCTGGGGCCACCCCAGGGGTGAAGCTTTCTTT.

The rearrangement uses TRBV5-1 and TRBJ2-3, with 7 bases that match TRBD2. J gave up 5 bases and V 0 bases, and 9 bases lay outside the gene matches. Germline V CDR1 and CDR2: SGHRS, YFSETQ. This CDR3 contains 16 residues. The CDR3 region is CASSLASGAARDTQYF. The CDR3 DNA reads TGCGCCAGCAGCTTGGCCAGCGGGGCGGCAAGAGATACGCAGTATTTT.